The sequence of this T cell receptor beta chain was determined in a study of response to subunit inactivated influenza vaccine. This clonotype was detected ten times or more. What it binds is unknown. CDR3 length: 18 amino acids. Trimming took off 3 bases at V and 10 bases at J, with 25 bases between the two ends. Germline V gene lookup returns CDR1 MGHDK and CDR2 SYGVNS. Overall study findings and caveats: Authors suggested each seasonal flu vaccination may recruit only limited numbers of new T cells.

TCRdb used MiXCR to reprocess the RT-PCR reads, holding one entry per CDR3 protein. The sample records 750,000 to 850,000 distinct CDR3 sequences, less than 20% being singletons. The gene calls are TRBV25-1 and TRBJ1-6; TRBD1 is a possible D gene (5 bases). This material consisted of PBMCs from blood, taken roughly 5 days after vaccination. The TCR comes from a man between 50 and 59 years old who received an inactivated influenza vaccine. CDR3 amino acids: CASSDSWRGSGGISPLHF. The CDR3 DNA sequence: TGTGCCAGCAGTGATTCTTGGAGGGGCTCGGGTGGAATCTCACCCCTCCACTTT. The complete variable domain, with remaining parts taken from reference TRBV25-1 and TRBJ1-6, reads EADIYQTPRYLVIGTGKKITLECSQTMGHDKMYWYQQDPGMELHLIHYSYGVNSTEKGDLSSESTVSRIRTEHFPLTLESARPSHTSQYLCASSDSWRGSGGISPLHFGNGTRLTVT.